Listed below are T cell receptor beta chains from one sample, sequenced in a study of control samples from healthy donors and cancer patients. Sequencing used immunoSEQ multiplex PCR; TCRdb keeps in-frame clones, though not all of them. The top ten hold about 1.3% of the sample, which has fewer than 95,000 clones, roughly nine tenths seen once. The specimen was blood. These receptors all come from a woman in her forties or fifties in good health. CDR3s include the opening cysteine and the closing phenylalanine or tryptophan. D genes are given only for firm matches. Size is omitted from some rows. Given values are once, few, many or a class for expanded clones.

v_call: TRBV3-1/TRBV3-2
d_call: NA
j_call: TRBJ1-5
clone_size: NA
cdr3_nt: TGTGCCAGCAGCTTTTCAGCCTTGGGTGGCAATCAGCCCCAGCATTTT
cdr3_aa: CASSFSALGGNQPQHF

v_call: TRBV19
d_call: NA
j_call: TRBJ1-2
clone_size: NA
cdr3_nt: TGTGCCAGTAGTATATTTAGGGGAATTTATGGCTACACCTTC
cdr3_aa: CASSIFRGIYGYTF

v_call: TRBV4-1
d_call: NA
j_call: TRBJ2-6
clone_size: once
cdr3_nt: TGCGCCAGCAGCCCTGGCGGTGGCCCTGGGGCCAACGTCCTGACTTTC
cdr3_aa: CASSPGGGPGANVLTF

v_call: TRBV18
d_call: TRBD2
j_call: TRBJ2-5
clone_size: NA
cdr3_nt: TGTGCCAGCTCACCAACTAGCGGGGGTAAAACCCAGTACTTC
cdr3_aa: CASSPTSGGKTQYF

v_call: TRBV7-9
d_call: NA
j_call: TRBJ2-7
clone_size: NA
cdr3_nt: TGTGCCAGCAGCTTAGAGGGTACTGCGTACGAGCAGTACTTC
cdr3_aa: CASSLEGTAYEQYF

v_call: TRBV6-5
d_call: TRBD1
j_call: TRBJ1-4
clone_size: NA
cdr3_nt: TGTGCCAGCAGCCGGGACAGGGGGCCTAATGAAAAACTGTTTTTT
cdr3_aa: CASSRDRGPNEKLFF

v_call: TRBV15
d_call: NA
j_call: TRBJ2-3
clone_size: NA
cdr3_nt: TGTGCCACCAGCAGTTCGTCAGATACGCAGTATTTT
cdr3_aa: CATSSSSDTQYF

v_call: TRBV29-1
d_call: NA
j_call: TRBJ2-1
clone_size: NA
cdr3_nt: TGCAGCGTCCGGAGGGGAGGACAAAGCTCCTACAATGAGCAGTTCTTC
cdr3_aa: CSVRRGGQSSYNEQFF

v_call: TRBV10-3
d_call: TRBD1
j_call: TRBJ1-2
clone_size: NA
cdr3_nt: TGTGCCATCAGTGAAAATGGACAGGGTGGGGAGAATGGCTACACCTTC
cdr3_aa: CAISENGQGGENGYTF

v_call: TRBV25-1
d_call: TRBD1
j_call: TRBJ1-1
clone_size: NA
cdr3_nt: TGTGCCAGCACCGGGACAGGGAACACTGAAGCTTTCTTT
cdr3_aa: CASTGTGNTEAFF

v_call: TRBV4-3
d_call: NA
j_call: TRBJ2-5
clone_size: NA
cdr3_nt: TGCGCCAGCAGCCTCTTTCTGTCGGAGACCCAGTACTTC
cdr3_aa: CASSLFLSETQYF

v_call: TRBV9
d_call: NA
j_call: TRBJ2-7
clone_size: few
cdr3_nt: TGTGCCAGCAGCGCCATCTCCTACGAGCAGTACTTC
cdr3_aa: CASSAISYEQYF

v_call: TRBV7-2
d_call: TRBD2
j_call: TRBJ2-7
clone_size: NA
cdr3_nt: TGTGCCAGCAGCCCAACCTCCGGGACTAGCGGATCGTACTTC
cdr3_aa: CASSPTSGTSGSYF

v_call: TRBV5-8
d_call: NA
j_call: TRBJ1-1
clone_size: NA
cdr3_nt: TGTGCCAGCAGCTCCGGACGTGGAGGAGCTTTCTTT
cdr3_aa: CASSSGRGGAFF

v_call: TRBV5-8
d_call: NA
j_call: TRBJ1-3
clone_size: NA
cdr3_nt: TGTGCCAGCAGCTGGTCGTCCAGCTCTGGAAACACCATATATTTT
cdr3_aa: CASSWSSSSGNTIYF

v_call: TRBV28
d_call: NA
j_call: TRBJ2-7
clone_size: NA
cdr3_nt: TGTGCCATACTCTGGGGCCACGAGCAGTACTTC
cdr3_aa: CAILWGHEQYF

v_call: TRBV5-4
d_call: TRBD2
j_call: TRBJ2-3
clone_size: NA
cdr3_nt: TGTGCCAGCAGCGACCGACTAGCGGTTACCCTCACAGATACGCAGTATTTT
cdr3_aa: CASSDRLAVTLTDTQYF

v_call: TRBV12-3/TRBV12-4
d_call: NA
j_call: TRBJ2-3
clone_size: NA
cdr3_nt: TGTGCCAGCAGTCTCCAAAACTCGGGGTGGGGGTATTTT
cdr3_aa: CASSLQNSGWGYF

v_call: TRBV11-2
d_call: TRBD2
j_call: TRBJ2-5
clone_size: NA
cdr3_nt: TGTGCCAGCAGCTTAGCTTGGCGGGGGGGCCGGGAGACCCAGTACTTC
cdr3_aa: CASSLAWRGGRETQYF

v_call: TRBV4-2
d_call: TRBD2
j_call: TRBJ2-7
clone_size: NA
cdr3_nt: TGTGCCAGCAGCCAAGCCAACAGCGGGACCGACGAGCAGTACTTC
cdr3_aa: CASSQANSGTDEQYF

v_call: TRBV13
d_call: NA
j_call: TRBJ2-3
clone_size: NA
cdr3_nt: TGTGCCAGCAGCCCTTTTCCCAGGGGGGCTGGCGCAGATACGCAGTATTTT
cdr3_aa: CASSPFPRGAGADTQYF

v_call: TRBV5-1
d_call: TRBD1
j_call: TRBJ2-2
clone_size: NA
cdr3_nt: TGCGCCAGCAGCGTAGGACAGGGGGCCGCGGACACCGGGGAGCTGTTTTTT
cdr3_aa: CASSVGQGAADTGELFF

v_call: TRBV12-3/TRBV12-4
d_call: TRBD1
j_call: TRBJ1-2
clone_size: NA
cdr3_nt: TGTGCCAGCAGTGTACAGGGGGCAAGGGGCTACACCTTC
cdr3_aa: CASSVQGARGYTF

v_call: TRBV4-2
d_call: NA
j_call: TRBJ1-4
clone_size: NA
cdr3_nt: TGTGCCAGCAGCCCTGCGGGTGGATCTAATGAAAAACTGTTTTTT
cdr3_aa: CASSPAGGSNEKLFF

v_call: TRBV5-1
d_call: TRBD2
j_call: TRBJ2-3
clone_size: NA
cdr3_nt: TGCGCCAGCAGCTTGGGTACCCCGAGTGGCGGGAGAGTGGATACGCAGTATTTT
cdr3_aa: CASSLGTPSGGRVDTQYF

v_call: TRBV5-1
d_call: NA
j_call: TRBJ2-1
clone_size: NA
cdr3_nt: TGCGCCAGCAGCCTCCCGTTTGATGAGCAGTTCTTC
cdr3_aa: CASSLPFDEQFF

v_call: TRBV4-3
d_call: TRBD2
j_call: TRBJ2-3
clone_size: NA
cdr3_nt: TGCGCCAGCAGCCAGAAGGTAGCGGGGGGCGATACGCAGTATTTT
cdr3_aa: CASSQKVAGGDTQYF

v_call: TRBV7-2
d_call: NA
j_call: TRBJ1-5
clone_size: NA
cdr3_nt: TGTGCCAGCAGCTTACGGGGTAAAGATCAGCCCCAGCATTTT
cdr3_aa: CASSLRGKDQPQHF

v_call: TRBV19
d_call: NA
j_call: TRBJ2-3
clone_size: NA
cdr3_nt: TGTGCCAGTAGGTGGAAACCCACAGATACGCAGTATTTT
cdr3_aa: CASRWKPTDTQYF

v_call: TRBV27
d_call: NA
j_call: TRBJ2-7
clone_size: once
cdr3_nt: TGTGCCAGCAGCATGACAGGAGAGGACGAGCAGTACTTC
cdr3_aa: CASSMTGEDEQYF

v_call: TRBV18
d_call: TRBD2
j_call: TRBJ2-1
clone_size: NA
cdr3_nt: TGTGCCAGCTCACCCGCGCAACTAGCGGAGCCCCTTACTAAGTTCTTC
cdr3_aa: CASSPAQLAEPLTKFF

v_call: TRBV7-3
d_call: NA
j_call: TRBJ2-2
clone_size: NA
cdr3_nt: TGTGCCAGCAGCGACATGCTGGGGGCGAACACCGGGGAGCTGTTTTTT
cdr3_aa: CASSDMLGANTGELFF

v_call: TRBV6-5
d_call: TRBD2
j_call: TRBJ2-1
clone_size: NA
cdr3_nt: TGTGCCAGCAGTTACGGTAGGACTAGCGGATACAATGAGCAGTTCTTC
cdr3_aa: CASSYGRTSGYNEQFF

v_call: TRBV2
d_call: NA
j_call: TRBJ2-1
clone_size: NA
cdr3_nt: TGTGCCAGCAGTGAACTCGTGGATGAGCAGTTCTTC
cdr3_aa: CASSELVDEQFF

v_call: TRBV5-6
d_call: NA
j_call: TRBJ2-3
clone_size: NA
cdr3_nt: TGTGCCAGCAGCTTGCCTGGACCCACTATGGATACGCAGTATTTT
cdr3_aa: CASSLPGPTMDTQYF

v_call: TRBV27
d_call: NA
j_call: TRBJ1-5
clone_size: NA
cdr3_nt: TGTGCCAGCAGTTTAGAGGGCAGGGGACGGGGACCCCAGCATTTT
cdr3_aa: CASSLEGRGRGPQHF

v_call: TRBV5-1
d_call: TRBD1
j_call: TRBJ2-2
clone_size: NA
cdr3_nt: TGCGCCAGCAGTGTCCGGACAGGGGGCAACACCGGGGAGCTGTTTTTT
cdr3_aa: CASSVRTGGNTGELFF

v_call: TRBV28
d_call: NA
j_call: TRBJ1-2
clone_size: NA
cdr3_nt: TGTGCCAGCAGTCAACCCCGAGGGCAGGGTGGCTACACCTTC
cdr3_aa: CASSQPRGQGGYTF

v_call: TRBV7-9
d_call: NA
j_call: TRBJ2-1
clone_size: NA
cdr3_nt: TGTGCCAGCAGCTTAGAACAGGGTATAAATGAGCAGTTCTTC
cdr3_aa: CASSLEQGINEQFF

v_call: TRBV7-9
d_call: TRBD1
j_call: TRBJ2-2
clone_size: NA
cdr3_nt: TGTGCCAGCAGCCCAAACCGGACAGGGGCCAACACCGGGGAGCTGTTTTTT
cdr3_aa: CASSPNRTGANTGELFF

v_call: TRBV12-3/TRBV12-4
d_call: NA
j_call: TRBJ1-1
clone_size: NA
cdr3_nt: TGTGCCAGCAGTTCGTTATTCACTGAAGCTTTCTTT
cdr3_aa: CASSSLFTEAFF

v_call: TRBV12-5
d_call: NA
j_call: TRBJ2-6
clone_size: NA
cdr3_nt: TGTGCTAGTGGACTGGGGGACCCACTGAGCTCTGGGGCCAACGTCCTGACTTTC
cdr3_aa: CASGLGDPLSSGANVLTF

v_call: TRBV27
d_call: TRBD1
j_call: TRBJ1-6
clone_size: NA
cdr3_nt: TGTGCCAGCAGTTTAACGGGACAGGGATATTCACCCCTCCACTTT
cdr3_aa: CASSLTGQGYSPLHF

v_call: TRBV18
d_call: TRBD2
j_call: TRBJ2-7
clone_size: few
cdr3_nt: TGTGCCAGCTCACCTTCGACTAGCGGGAGGGCCTCCCGCTCCTACGAGCAGTACTTC
cdr3_aa: CASSPSTSGRASRSYEQYF

v_call: TRBV6-6
d_call: TRBD2
j_call: TRBJ2-2
clone_size: NA
cdr3_nt: TGTGCCAGCCGACTAGCGGGAGGCCAGGGGACCGGGGAGCTGTTTTTT
cdr3_aa: CASRLAGGQGTGELFF

v_call: TRBV7-9
d_call: TRBD2
j_call: TRBJ2-7
clone_size: NA
cdr3_nt: TGTGCCAGCAGCCCCCGGGCTAGCGGGGACTCCTACGAGCAGTACTTC
cdr3_aa: CASSPRASGDSYEQYF

v_call: TRBV7-8
d_call: NA
j_call: TRBJ2-7
clone_size: NA
cdr3_nt: TGTGCCAGCAGCCCCCCGAGGCGGATGGCGGATTCCTACGAGCAGTACTTC
cdr3_aa: CASSPPRRMADSYEQYF

v_call: TRBV3-1/TRBV3-2
d_call: TRBD2
j_call: TRBJ2-7
clone_size: NA
cdr3_nt: TGTGCCAGCAGCCAATGGTGGGCGGGAGGGCCAATTGAGCAGTACTTC
cdr3_aa: CASSQWWAGGPIEQYF